The 28 T cell receptor beta chains reported below all come from one sample, sequenced in a study of blood T cell repertoires in COVID-19. Method: immunoSEQ multiplex PCR; TCRdb's copy keeps in-frame clones and lacks some. Here the sample spans approximately 500,000 clones, 85% to 90% being singletons. The material sequenced was peripheral blood. The source is a woman between 50 and 59 years old with COVID-19, enrolled during active disease.

V and J are TRBV12-3 or TRBV12-4 and TRBJ1-2, with unresolved D. V lost 5 bases, J lost 1 base, and 5 bases lay in between. This CDR3 comprises 12 residues. The CDR3 loop reads CASSTHNYGYTF. The DNA for the CDR3 is TGTGCCAGCAGTACACATAACTATGGCTACACCTTC.

V gene TRBV7-2 combines with J gene TRBJ2-1; TRBD2 matches at 11 bases. V lost 4 bases, J lost 10 bases, and 12 bases stayed unmatched. This CDR3 region has 16 residues. The germline gives CDR1 SGHTA, CDR2 FQGNSA. CDR3 sequence reads: CASSSSGLAVGREQFF. CDR3 DNA sequence: TGTGCCAGCAGCTCTTCGGGACTAGCGGTTGGAAGGGAGCAGTTCTTC. Full variable domain (remainder filled in from reference TRBV7-2 and TRBJ2-1): GAGVSQSPSNKVTEKGKDVELRCDPISGHTALYWYRQSLGQGLEFLIYFQGNSAPDKSGLPSDRFSAERTGGSVSTLTIQRTQQEDSAVYLCASSSSGLAVGREQFFGPGTRLTVL.

With respect to this clone: This CDR3 is also generated by other DNA sequences in the sample. The J gene is TRBJ1-5, the V gene TRBV19; a weak D match, TRBD1 (5 bases). V gave up 3 bases and J gave up 7 bases, with 13 bases separating them. The CDR3 extends over 14 amino acids. From germline, CDR1 is LNHDA and CDR2 SQIVND (reference sequence). CDR3: CASSITRGDQPQHF. The CDR3 DNA sequence: TGTGCCAGTAGTATCACGCGGGGCGACCAGCCCCAGCATTTT.

The V gene is TRBV20-1, the J gene TRBJ2-7; TRBD2 matches at 14 bases. CDR1 DFQATT and CDR2 SNEGSKA come from the germline V gene (reference sequence). The CDR3 is 19 amino acids. V lost 3 bases and J lost 1; bases outside the gene matches: 14. The CDR3 loop reads CSASGFGTSGGLLSYEQYF. The DNA for the CDR3 is TGCAGTGCTAGTGGGTTCGGGACTAGCGGGGGCCTTCTTTCCTACGAGCAGTACTTC.

The chain carries TRBV15 and TRBJ1-6; TRBD1 aligns across 9 bases. The CDR3 contains 16 residues. V was pared by 0 bases and J by 10 bases, with 7 bases of the junction left unmatched. The germline CDR1 and CDR2 sequences are LNHNV and YYDKDF (reference sequence). CDR3 DNA: TGTGCCACCAGCAGAGATTCCGGGACAGGGAAATCACCCCTCCACTTT. It is translated as CATSRDSGTGKSPLHF.

The V call is TRBV9, the J call TRBJ1-1; 7 nucleotides agree with TRBD1. The CDR3 has 15 amino acids. Germline V gene lookup returns CDR1 SGDLS and CDR2 YYNGEE. Trimming removed 2 bases from V and 11 bases from J; junction bases left unmatched: 15. CDR3 in amino acids: CASSVEPRGFAMAFF. The CDR3 coding sequence is TGTGCCAGCAGCGTGGAGCCCAGGGGGTTTGCTATGGCTTTCTTT. Full variable domain (missing parts from reference TRBV9 and TRBJ1-1): DSGVTQTPKHLITATGQRVTLRCSPRSGDLSVYWYQQSLDQGLQFLIQYYNGEERAKGNILERFSAQQFPDLHSELNLSSLELGDSALYFCASSVEPRGFAMAFFGQGTRLTVV.

This sequence joins TRBV6-6 and TRBJ2-5; D is perhaps TRBD2 (5 bases). The CDR3 spans 12 residues. Looked up from germline, CDR1 is MNHNY and CDR2 is SVGAGI (reference sequence). The CDR3 nucleotides read TGTGCGACGAGTCGGGGATGGGAGACCCAGTACTTC. Protein product: CATSRGWETQYF.

CDR3 in amino acids: CASIKSTGGDTEAFF. CDR3 coding DNA: TGCGCCAGCATAAAATCGACAGGGGGGGACACTGAAGCTTTCTTT. The V gene is TRBV5-1, the J gene TRBJ1-1, with 9 positions matching TRBD1. Germline CDR1 is SGHRS and CDR2 is YFSETQ. This CDR3 region has 15 residues. J lost 3 bases, V lost 6 bases, and 9 bases had no gene match. Full variable domain (missing parts from reference TRBV5-1 and TRBJ1-1): KAGVTQTPRYLIKTRGQQVTLSCSPISGHRSVSWYQQTPGQGLQFLFEYFSETQRNKGNFPGRFSGRQFSNSRSEMNVSTLELGDSALYLCASIKSTGGDTEAFFGQGTRLTVV.

V gene TRBV6-6 combines with J gene TRBJ1-2; 9 nucleotides line up with TRBD1. Germline V lookup: CDR1 MNHNY, CDR2 SVGAGI (reference sequence). The CDR3 runs to 16 residues. Trimming cost V 8 bases and J 0 bases; bases outside gene matches: 10. The CDR3 DNA is TGTGCCAGCGGCCCGGGACAGGGACGATCTAACTATGGCTACACCTTC. Translated, it gives CASGPGQGRSNYGYTF.

The V and J genes are TRBV5-1 and TRBJ1-3; TRBD1 agrees at 9 bases. V trimming: 2 bases; J trimming: 8 bases; junction bases outside the gene matches: 5. Germline V CDR1 and CDR2: SGHRS, YFSETQ. This CDR3 region has 14 residues. Here the CDR3 reads CASSLQGAPDTIYF. CDR3 nucleotide sequence: TGCGCCAGCAGCTTACAGGGGGCTCCTGACACCATATATTTT.

The chain uses TRBV9 and TRBJ2-7, with 7 bases lining up with TRBD1. Germline assignment: CDR1 SGDLS and CDR2 YYNGEE. The CDR3 spans 14 residues. J was trimmed by 2 bases and V by 3 bases; bases with no gene match: 5. CDR3 loop: CASSEAGTAYEQYF. The DNA of the CDR3 is TGTGCCAGCAGCGAGGCTGGGACAGCCTACGAGCAGTACTTC. The complete variable domain, with remaining parts taken from reference TRBV9 and TRBJ2-7, reads DSGVTQTPKHLITATGQRVTLRCSPRSGDLSVYWYQQSLDQGLQFLIQYYNGEERAKGNILERFSAQQFPDLHSELNLSSLELGDSALYFCASSEAGTAYEQYFGPGTRLTVT.

The chain couples TRBV27 to TRBJ1-1; 9 nucleotides agree with TRBD1. The CDR3 covers 13 residues. Germline CDR1 is MNHEY and CDR2 is SMNVEV (reference sequence). V was pared by 8 bases and J by 8 bases, with 9 bases of the junction left unmatched. In DNA, the CDR3 is TGTGCCAGCTCTGGGACAGGGAAGACCGAAGCTTTCTTT. It codes for CASSGTGKTEAFF.

V gene TRBV11-2 combines with J gene TRBJ2-3; TRBD2 agrees at 7 bases. The CDR3 loop spans 13 amino acids. The V gene's germline CDR1 is SGHAT and CDR2 FQNNGV. Germline trimming cut 8 bases from V and 0 bases from J; bases unmatched to any gene: 2. This CDR3 is CASRDYSTDTQYF. The CDR3 DNA is TGTGCCAGCCGGGACTATAGCACAGATACGCAGTATTTT.

The chain carries TRBV5-1 and TRBJ2-3; 8 bases fit TRBD1. V lost 6 bases to trimming and J lost 5 bases; unmatched junction nucleotides: 14. The CDR3 contains 16 residues. The V gene's germline CDR1 is SGHRS and CDR2 YFSETQ. CDR3 sequence reads: CASKSRGTGLGDTQYF. CDR3 nucleotide sequence: TGCGCCAGCAAGTCTCGTGGGACAGGACTCGGAGATACGCAGTATTTT.

The V call is TRBV11-1, the J call TRBJ1-6, with 9 positions matching TRBD1. J was trimmed by 7 bases and V by 3 bases; bases with no gene match: 7. Germline V gene sequence: CDR1 SGHAT, CDR2 FQDESV (reference sequence). The CDR3 runs to 16 residues. This CDR3 reads CASSLHDRGINSPLHF. In DNA, the CDR3 is TGTGCCAGCAGCTTGCACGACAGGGGGATCAATTCACCCCTCCACTTT.

The genes are TRBV10-3 and TRBJ1-1; TRBD1 agrees at 9 bases. J gave up 1 base and V 3 bases, and 9 bases lay outside the gene matches. Germline CDR1 reads ENHRY; CDR2 reads SYGVKD. This CDR3 has 17 residues. The CDR3 sequence is CAISDLDRGVANTEAFF. The CDR3, as DNA: TGTGCCATCAGTGACCTAGACAGGGGGGTAGCGAACACTGAAGCTTTCTTT.

The chain carries TRBV2 and TRBJ2-2; D is ambiguous. The CDR3 loop spans 11 amino acids. V was pared by 8 bases and J by 5 bases, with 6 bases between. In germline, CDR1 is SNHLY, CDR2 FYNNEI. CDR3 in amino acids: CASFRTGELFF. The CDR3 DNA follows: TGTGCCAGCTTCAGAACCGGGGAGCTGTTTTTT. Looking up the rest from reference TRBV2 and TRBJ2-2 gives the full variable domain: EPEVTQTPSHQVTQMGQEVILRCVPISNHLYFYWYRQILGQKVEFLVSFYNNEISEKSEIFDDQFSVERPDGSNFTLKIRSTKLEDSAMYFCASFRTGELFFGEGSRLTVL.

This clone showed up just once. The V and J genes are TRBV9 and TRBJ1-1; D perhaps matches TRBD1 (6 bases). This CDR3 has 16 residues. Per the germline V gene, CDR1 is SGDLS and CDR2 is YYNGEE. Trimming stripped 0 bases from V and 1 base from J, with 13 bases between. This CDR3 reads CASSVGEGHPNTEAFF. The CDR3 bases are TGTGCCAGCAGCGTAGGGGAGGGACACCCGAACACTGAAGCTTTCTTT.

The V call is TRBV27, the J call TRBJ2-7, with 10 bases fitting TRBD1. The CDR3 length is 15 residues. Trimming cost V 6 bases and J 9 bases; bases outside gene matches: 14. Germline V gives CDR1 MNHEY, CDR2 SMNVEV (reference sequence). CDR3 DNA sequence: TGTGCCAGCAGCGACAGAACAAACGACAGGGGGCGGCAGTACTTC. Protein: CASSDRTNDRGRQYF.

V and J are TRBV7-8 and TRBJ1-4; D is unresolved. The CDR3 consists of 15 residues. V lost 1 base and J lost 7, with 13 bases in between. CDR1 SGHVS and CDR2 FQNEAQ come from the germline V gene. CDR3 in DNA: TGTGCCAGCAGCTTAGTCGGCGGGGAGGGTGAAAAACTGTTTTTT. Protein product: CASSLVGGEGEKLFF.

The chain links TRBV18 to TRBJ1-1; 7 bases match TRBD1. This CDR3 contains 15 residues. J lost 0 bases, V lost 5 bases, and 6 bases had no gene match. The germline CDR1 and CDR2 sequences are KGHSH and LQKENI. The CDR3 coding sequence is TGTGCCAGCTCAGCTGGAAGGGGGCTGAACACTGAAGCTTTCTTT. Encoded protein: CASSAGRGLNTEAFF.

The chain links TRBV2 to TRBJ1-2, with D possibly TRBD1 on 5 matching bases. The V gene lost 3 bases and the J gene lost 3 bases, with 14 bases spanning the gap. Germline lookup yields CDR1 SNHLY and CDR2 FYNNEI. This CDR3 contains 15 residues. The CDR3 spells CASSDDRVGDYGYTF. CDR3 coding DNA: TGTGCCAGCAGTGATGACAGAGTTGGGGACTATGGCTACACCTTC.

The chain links TRBV3-1 (or the pseudogene TRBV3-2) to TRBJ1-5; a weak D match, TRBD1 (6 bases). The V and J ends lost 0 bases and 6 bases respectively, with 15 bases between them. This CDR3 contains 16 residues. Germline values: CDR1 LGHDT, CDR2 YNNKEL (reference sequence). The CDR3 region is CASSQEGGAGGQPQHF. In DNA form, the CDR3 reads TGTGCCAGCAGCCAAGAAGGGGGGGCTGGGGGTCAGCCCCAGCATTTT.

The V and J genes are TRBV9 and TRBJ1-1; weak D call: TRBD1 (6 bases). Trimming left V 4 bases short and J 1 base short, with 14 bases between. In germline, CDR1 is SGDLS, CDR2 YYNGEE. The CDR3 covers 15 residues. In nucleotides, the CDR3 is TGTGCCAGCAGCCCCAGTGCAGGGGAGAACACTGAAGCTTTCTTT. As protein: CASSPSAGENTEAFF.

This clone was recorded once. The chain employs TRBV30 and TRBJ1-1; 7 bases fit TRBD1. J gave up 5 bases and V 2 bases, and 5 bases lay outside the gene matches. This CDR3 has 13 amino acids. Germline values: CDR1 GTSNPN, CDR2 SVGIG (reference sequence). Written as DNA, the CDR3 is TGTGCCTGGAGTCTACAGGGGCGGACTGAAGCTTTCTTT. Amino acid sequence: CAWSLQGRTEAFF.

The rearrangement uses TRBV19 and TRBJ1-1; D uncertain. The CDR3 has 14 residues. V was clipped by 10 bases and J by 3 bases, with 18 bases between them. Germline V gives CDR1 LNHDA, CDR2 SQIVND (reference sequence). CDR3 nucleotide sequence: TGTGCCACCCGGCCCCCGGGTGCGGACACTGAAGCTTTCTTT. Its translation: CATRPPGADTEAFF.

This chain joins TRBV7-9 and TRBJ2-3, with 7 bases matching TRBD1. The germline V gene has CDR1 SEHNR and CDR2 FQNEAQ (reference sequence). This CDR3 has 14 amino acids. The trim removed 6 bases at V and 0 bases at J, leaving 3 bases unmatched. CDR3 sequence: CASRRDSSTDTQYF. The DNA of the CDR3 is TGTGCCAGCAGAAGGGACAGCAGCACAGATACGCAGTATTTT.

CDR3: CASSPDRRSGNTIYF. The CDR3 DNA reads as TGTGCCAGCAGCCCCGACAGACGCTCTGGAAACACCATATATTTT. V is TRBV3-1 (or the pseudogene TRBV3-2) and J is TRBJ1-3, with D possibly matching TRBD1 (5 bases). The CDR3 is 15 amino acids. Trimming pared 4 bases from V and 0 bases from J, leaving 10 bases between. CDR1 and CDR2 (germline): LGHDT, YNNKEL (reference sequence).